The TCR beta chain under discussion was sequenced for a study of T-cell memory formation after mild COVID-19. Study-level information: Clustering of TCRs was largely donor specific.

CDR3 size: 13 residues. Germline V lookup: CDR1 DFQATT, CDR2 SNEGSKA (reference sequence). Trimming left V 2 bases short and J 2 bases short, with 7 bases between. This clonotype occurred a few times. Its cognate antigen is unknown. 5'RACE primed at constant segments yielded TCR alpha and TCR beta cDNA libraries bearing sample barcodes and UMIs. TCRdb reprocessed the 5' RACE reads with MiXCR, giving one entry per CDR3 protein. The sample carries about 190,000 distinct CDR3 sequences, around 20% recorded once. Study results and limitations: CD4+ clones that contracted lay mainly in CM and EM; CD8+ ones lay in EMRA. Detection of some responders pre-infection suggested pre-existing cross-reactive memory T cells participated.

V usage is TRBV20-1 and J usage is TRBJ1-5; D unclear. Input material: PBMCs or a T cell subset sorted from them (not recorded which). The receptor was derived from an adult woman who had mild COVID-19 (a few samples of this study predate the infection). Cell type and time point are not known. CDR3 bases: TGCAGTGCTAGAAGGGATGGCAATCAGCCCCAGCATTTT. Translating gives CSARRDGNQPQHF.